What follows describes a single T cell receptor (beta chain). This sample is part of a study of blood T cell repertoires in COVID-19. As for the study in general: The analysed material was cDNA or gDNA that came from T cells, B-cell-depleted T cells, or PBMCs.

Here immunoSEQ multiplex PCR was the method, and the copy in TCRdb shows in-frame clones only, minus some. This sample has about 150,000 clones; roughly 83% occur once, and the top ten carry approximately 10%. Cohort placement rested on clinical history that participants reported themselves. Cohort 3 recovered donors had two negative PCRs, clearance, or symptom resolution. Trimming took 1 base from V and 7 from J, leaving 11 bases between them. CDR1 and CDR2 from the germline V gene are LGHNA and YNFKEQ. The CDR3 has 14 residues. The specimen was PBMCs or T cells enriched from blood (not recorded which). The TCR was taken from a man aged 50 to 59 who had recovered from COVID-19. V and J are TRBV4-2 and TRBJ2-1; D not certain. The CDR3 region has the DNA TGTGCCAGCAGCCAAGGATCTAGTTGGAATGAGCAGTTCTTC. Its protein product is CASSQGSSWNEQFF.